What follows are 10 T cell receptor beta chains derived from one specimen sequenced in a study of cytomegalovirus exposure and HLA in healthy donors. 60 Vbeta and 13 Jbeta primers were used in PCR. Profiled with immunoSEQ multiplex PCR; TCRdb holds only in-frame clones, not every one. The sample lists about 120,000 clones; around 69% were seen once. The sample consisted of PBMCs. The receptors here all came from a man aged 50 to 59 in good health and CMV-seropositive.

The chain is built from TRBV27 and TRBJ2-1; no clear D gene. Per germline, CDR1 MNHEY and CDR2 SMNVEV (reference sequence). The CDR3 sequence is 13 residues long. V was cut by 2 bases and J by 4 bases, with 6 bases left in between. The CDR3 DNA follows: TGTGCCAGCAGTTTAGGGCAGTACAATGAGCAGTTCTTC. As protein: CASSLGQYNEQFF.

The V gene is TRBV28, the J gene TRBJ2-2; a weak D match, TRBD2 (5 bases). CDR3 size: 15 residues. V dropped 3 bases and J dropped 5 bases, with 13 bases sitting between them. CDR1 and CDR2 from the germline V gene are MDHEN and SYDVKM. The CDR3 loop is CASSFRASYTGELFF. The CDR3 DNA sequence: TGTGCCAGCAGTTTTCGGGCTAGCTATACCGGGGAGCTGTTTTTT.

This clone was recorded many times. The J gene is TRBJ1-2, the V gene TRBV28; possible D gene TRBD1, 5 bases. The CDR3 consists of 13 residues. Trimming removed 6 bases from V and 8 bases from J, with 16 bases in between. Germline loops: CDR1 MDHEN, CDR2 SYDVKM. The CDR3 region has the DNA TGTGCCAGCAGCGGAGGGACTCCCCGGGGCTACACCTTC. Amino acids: CASSGGTPRGYTF.

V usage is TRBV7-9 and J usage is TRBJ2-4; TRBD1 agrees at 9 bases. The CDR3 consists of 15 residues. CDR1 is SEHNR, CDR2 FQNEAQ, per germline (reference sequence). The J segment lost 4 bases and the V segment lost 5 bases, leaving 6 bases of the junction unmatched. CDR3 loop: CASSLFGTGKNIQYF. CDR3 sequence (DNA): TGTGCCAGCAGCCTCTTCGGGACAGGGAAAAACATTCAGTACTTC.

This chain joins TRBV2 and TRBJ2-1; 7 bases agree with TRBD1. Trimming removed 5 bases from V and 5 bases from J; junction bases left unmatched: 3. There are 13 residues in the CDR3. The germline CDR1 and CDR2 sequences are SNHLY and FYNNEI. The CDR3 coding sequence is TGTGCCAGCAGTCCCGACAGGGACAATGAGCAGTTCTTC. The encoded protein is CASSPDRDNEQFF.

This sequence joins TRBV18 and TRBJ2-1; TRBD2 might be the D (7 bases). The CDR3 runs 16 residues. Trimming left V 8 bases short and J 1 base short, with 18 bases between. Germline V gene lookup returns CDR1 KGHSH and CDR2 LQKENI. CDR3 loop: CASRTRGAVSYNEQFF. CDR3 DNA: TGTGCCAGCCGAACCCGGGGGGCAGTTTCCTACAATGAGCAGTTCTTC.

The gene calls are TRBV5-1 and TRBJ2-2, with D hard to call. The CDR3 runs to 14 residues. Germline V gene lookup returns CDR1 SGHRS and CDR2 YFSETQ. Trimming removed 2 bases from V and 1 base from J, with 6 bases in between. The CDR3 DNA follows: TGCGCCAGCAGCTTTTTCCAGAACACCGGGGAGCTGTTTTTT. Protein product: CASSFFQNTGELFF.

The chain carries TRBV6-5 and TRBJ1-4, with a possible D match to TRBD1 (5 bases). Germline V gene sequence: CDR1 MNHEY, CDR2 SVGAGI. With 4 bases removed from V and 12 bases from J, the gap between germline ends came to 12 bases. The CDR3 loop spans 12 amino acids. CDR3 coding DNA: TGTGCCAGCAGTTTAGAGGGACTTGAACTGTTTTTT. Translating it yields CASSLEGLELFF.

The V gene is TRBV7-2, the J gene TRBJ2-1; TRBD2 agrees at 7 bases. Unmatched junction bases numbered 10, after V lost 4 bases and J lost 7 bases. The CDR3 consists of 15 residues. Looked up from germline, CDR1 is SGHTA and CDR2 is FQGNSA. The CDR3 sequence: CASSSRSGMWNEQFF. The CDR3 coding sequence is TGTGCCAGCAGCTCCCGCAGCGGGATGTGGAATGAGCAGTTCTTC.

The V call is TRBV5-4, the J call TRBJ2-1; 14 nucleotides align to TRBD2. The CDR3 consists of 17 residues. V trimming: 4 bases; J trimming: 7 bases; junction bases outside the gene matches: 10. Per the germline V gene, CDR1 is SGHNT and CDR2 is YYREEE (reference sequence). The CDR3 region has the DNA TGTGCCAGCAGCCCCCAAATTGGGACTAGCGGGAGAAATGAGCAGTTCTTC. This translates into CASSPQIGTSGRNEQFF.